This passage covers 7 T cell receptor beta chains from one sample sequenced in a study of T cell changes during pregnancy in multiple sclerosis. The data were produced by immunoSEQ multiplex PCR, yet TCRdb's version contains in-frame clones alone and is incomplete. Among some 90,000 clones listed, roughly 91% were seen once. The input for sequencing was peripheral blood, taken after pregnancy. Receptors originate from a female donor in good health, enrolled as a control in a pregnancy study.

J is TRBJ1-5 and V is TRBV19; D possibly corresponds to TRBD1 (6 bases). This CDR3 region has 15 residues. Germline loops: CDR1 LNHDA, CDR2 SQIVND (reference sequence). The germline V and J ends were trimmed by 8 bases and 2 bases, with 16 bases remaining between them. The CDR3, as DNA: TGTGCCAGTGGAATACAGGGCCTTGGCAATCAGCCCCAGCATTTT. It yields the protein CASGIQGLGNQPQHF.

The chain recombines TRBV4-3 with TRBJ2-2; D gene uncertain. The CDR3 covers 14 residues. Per germline, CDR1 LGHNA and CDR2 YSLEER. Deletions cut 4 bases from V and 0 bases from J, with 6 bases between. CDR3 sequence reads: CASSPRPNTGELFF. In DNA form, the CDR3 reads TGCGCCAGCAGCCCTAGGCCGAACACCGGGGAGCTGTTTTTT.

The chain is built from TRBV28 and TRBJ2-7; perhaps TRBD2 as D (6 bases). The CDR3 has 14 residues. Germline V CDR1 and CDR2: MDHEN, SYDVKM. Trimming left V 4 bases short and J 0 bases short, with 10 bases between. This CDR3 reads CASSSGSSSYEQYF. The CDR3 DNA sequence: TGTGCCAGCAGTTCCGGGAGTAGCTCCTACGAGCAGTACTTC.

This chain uses TRBV14 with TRBJ1-2; 8 bases map to TRBD1. The germline gives CDR1 SGHDN, CDR2 FVKESK. The CDR3 spans 13 residues. V lost 4 bases to trimming and J lost 4 bases; unmatched junction nucleotides: 2. This CDR3 reads CASSPGQGYGYTF. CDR3 nucleotide sequence: TGTGCCAGCAGCCCTGGACAGGGCTATGGCTACACCTTC.

With respect to this clone: Relative to the germline gene, one junction end is altered; a read error may explain this. This rearrangement joins TRBV2 to TRBJ2-7, with TRBD1 identical over 11 bases. CDR1 is SNHLY, CDR2 FYNNEI, per germline. The CDR3 spans 14 residues. CDR3 sequence (DNA): TGTGCCAGCAGTGGGACAGGGGGCTCCGACGAGCAGTACTTC. It translates to CASSGTGGSDEQYF.

The chain has TRBV6-5 and TRBJ1-5; TRBD1 is a possible D gene (6 bases). The germline gives CDR1 MNHEY, CDR2 SVGAGI. V lost 6 bases to trimming and J lost 4 bases, with 13 bases between them. This CDR3 region has 14 residues. The CDR3 coding sequence is TGTGCCAGCAGACCCGGGACAACTAATCAGCCCCAGCATTTT. It codes for CASRPGTTNQPQHF.

The chain couples TRBV7-3 to TRBJ2-2, with a possible D match to TRBD1 (5 bases). V gave up 5 bases and J gave up 4 bases, with 14 bases separating them. CDR1 is SGHTA, CDR2 FQGTGA, per germline. This CDR3 is built from 15 residues. The CDR3 sequence: CASSQRGQITGELFF. In DNA, the CDR3 is TGTGCCAGCAGCCAAAGGGGCCAGATCACCGGGGAGCTGTTTTTT.